This entry is about one T cell receptor (beta chain). Its antigen remains unidentified. Trimming took 4 bases from V and 8 from J; bases not matched to a gene: 10. CDR3 length equals 14 residues. CDR1 and CDR2 from the germline V gene are LGHNA and YSLEER. Whole-study findings and limits: Tumor-infiltrating Treg TCR alpha and beta sequences overlapped most with tumor naive CD4+ T cells, then blood naive.

Semi-nested PCR with Nested Universal Primer A followed constant-region reverse priming of full-length variable regions. TCRdb analysed the 5' RACE reads with MiXCR anew, one entry per CDR3 protein. The table lists 53,000 or so distinct CDR3 sequences, almost 25% of them singletons. The source is a female donor with breast cancer. This rearrangement joins TRBV4-3 to TRBJ1-2, with 7 bases identical to TRBD1. The source material was tumor-infiltrating naive CD4+ T cells sorted from the breast tumor. Subset indicated: naive CD4+ T cells, CD4+CD45RA+CD25-. This CDR3 is CASSPRDKGAGYTF. DNA for the CDR3: TGCGCCAGCAGCCCGAGGGATAAGGGGGCGGGCTACACCTTC.